This entry describes one T cell receptor beta chain. Its specificity is unknown. Other DNA sequences in the sample encode the same CDR3. The data were obtained in a study of OX40 agonist ivuxolimab in advanced cancers. Background on the study: An agonistic human IgG2 monoclonal antibody against OX40 (CD134) was given. Aged 23 to 79 with a mean of approximately 60 years, they were roughly 83% male.

If patients had autoimmune disease history or systemic immunosuppression, they were excluded. Produced via immunoSEQ multiplex PCR; TCRdb's table is partial and in-frame only. Of 45,000 or so clones in the sample, around nine tenths were seen once. Study-wide results and caveats: Low normalized T-cell clonal expansion was also seen in some nonresponders.

The CDR3 loop spans 15 amino acids. Germline CDR1 is PRHDT and CDR2 is FYEKMQ (reference sequence). Trimming removed 0 bases at V and 2 bases at J, with 9 bases between. The sequence came from an adult with an advanced solid tumor such as melanoma, head and neck, liver or kidney cancer. Sequenced material: CD4+ or CD8+ T cells sorted from blood, taken in a trial of the OX40 agonist ivuxolimab. The rearrangement links TRBV13 to TRBJ2-3; the D gene is possibly TRBD2 (6 bases). In nucleotides, the CDR3 is TGTGCCAGCAGCTTAGGCGGGAGTTTCACAGATACGCAGTATTTT. Its translation: CASSLGGSFTDTQYF.